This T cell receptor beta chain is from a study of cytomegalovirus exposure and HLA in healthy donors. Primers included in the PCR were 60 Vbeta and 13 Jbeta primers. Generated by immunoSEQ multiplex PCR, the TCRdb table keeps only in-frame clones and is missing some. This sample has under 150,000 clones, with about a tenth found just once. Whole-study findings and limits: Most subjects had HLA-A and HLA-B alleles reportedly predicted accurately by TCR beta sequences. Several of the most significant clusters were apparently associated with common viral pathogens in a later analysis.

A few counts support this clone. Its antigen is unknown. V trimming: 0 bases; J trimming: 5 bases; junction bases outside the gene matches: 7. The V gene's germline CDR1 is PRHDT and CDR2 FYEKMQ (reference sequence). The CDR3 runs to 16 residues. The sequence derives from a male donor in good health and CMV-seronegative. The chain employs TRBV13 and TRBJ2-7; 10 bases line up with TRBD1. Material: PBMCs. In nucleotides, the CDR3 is TGTGCCAGCAGCTTAGGCCCCGGGACAGGGGTCCACGAGCAGTACTTC. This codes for CASSLGPGTGVHEQYF.